This T cell receptor beta chain was recovered during a study of T-cell reconstitution after alpha-beta-depleted transplantation in children. Study-level results: One year after transplant, T-cell counts and diversity came mostly from newly produced T cells.

This clonotype was seen a few times. What it recognizes is unknown. This CDR3 has 14 amino acids. Trimming took 4 bases from V and 0 from J, leaving 9 bases between them. Germline CDR1 is SGHVS and CDR2 is FQNEAQ. For TCRbeta, the library was prepared with unique molecular identifiers. TCRdb re-analysed the PCR reads in MiXCR, keeping a single row per CDR3 protein. This sample carries 450,000 to 550,000 distinct CDR3 sequences, roughly an eighth of them seen once, and the ten largest clones take around 15%. The receptor's source is a female patient aged 2-9 years who had a stem cell transplant for aplastic anemia, so the T cells may come from the graft donor. The V and J genes are TRBV7-8 and TRBJ1-1; D uncertain. Here the sequenced sample was PBMCs, mostly from graft donor cells, taken 180 days after TCRalphabeta/CD19-depleted stem cell transplant. The CDR3 sequence: CASSSRTLNTEAFF. In DNA, the CDR3 is TGTGCCAGCAGCTCGCGGACGTTGAACACTGAAGCTTTCTTT.